This passage covers 25 T cell receptor beta chains from one sample sequenced in a study of blood T cell repertoires in COVID-19. Data came from immunoSEQ multiplex PCR; TCRdb stores just in-frame clones and leaves some out. The data contain about 130,000 clones, approximately 83% of them singletons. The sequenced sample consisted of peripheral blood. Receptors were obtained from an elderly woman with acute or convalescent COVID-19.

The rearrangement uses TRBV29-1 and TRBJ2-2; possibly TRBD2 for D (5 bases). CDR3 length: 14 amino acids. Germline-derived CDR1 and CDR2 are SQVTM and ANQGSEA. V lost 5 bases and J 0 bases, leaving 10 bases between the germline ends. The CDR3 DNA sequence: TGCAGCGTTTCATCCGGGGCGAACACCGGGGAGCTGTTTTTT. Amino acids: CSVSSGANTGELFF.

V is TRBV9 and J is TRBJ1-2, with D hard to call. Trimming shortened V by 4 bases and J by 8 bases, and 6 bases separated the two germline ends. The CDR3 length is 10 residues. Germline assignment: CDR1 SGDLS and CDR2 YYNGEE. CDR3 in DNA: TGTGCCAGCAGCCCCGGGGGCTACACCTTC. It translates to CASSPGGYTF.

This clone is a singleton in its sample. V usage is TRBV7-9 and J usage is TRBJ2-5; 8 bases are a match to TRBD1. V gave up 8 bases and J gave up 4 bases; unmatched junction bases: 12. The CDR3 runs to 15 residues. Germline-derived CDR1 and CDR2 are SEHNR and FQNEAQ (reference sequence). The CDR3 sequence: CASSSQGAGRETQYF. DNA for the CDR3: TGTGCCAGCTCTTCCCAGGGGGCTGGGCGAGAGACCCAGTACTTC.

This chain links TRBV5-4 with TRBJ1-4; TRBD1 matches at 10 bases. CDR1 is SGHNT, CDR2 YYREEE, per germline (reference sequence). The CDR3 has 16 residues. With V trimmed by 2 bases and J by 6 bases, 7 bases remained unmatched. Here the CDR3 reads CASSFSPGTGDEKLFF. The CDR3 DNA reads as TGTGCCAGCAGCTTCTCCCCCGGGACAGGGGATGAAAAACTGTTTTTT.

V gene TRBV11-2 combines with J gene TRBJ1-1; D possibly corresponds to TRBD1 (6 bases). CDR3 length: 17 residues. V was trimmed by 0 bases and J by 1 base, leaving 15 bases between them. The germline V gene encodes CDR1 SGHAT and CDR2 FQNNGV. CDR3 sequence reads: CASSLEGWTVQNTEAFF. CDR3 nucleotides: TGTGCCAGCAGCTTAGAGGGGTGGACAGTCCAGAACACTGAAGCTTTCTTT.

The chain employs TRBV9 and TRBJ1-6; unclear D gene. V lost 0 bases, J lost 8 bases, and 12 bases lay in between. This CDR3 is 15 amino acids long. CDR1 SGDLS and CDR2 YYNGEE come from the germline V gene. The CDR3 region is CASSVDPRSDSPLHF. CDR3 nucleotides: TGTGCCAGCAGCGTAGATCCCCGGTCGGATTCACCCCTCCACTTT. The entire variable domain, with the rest obtained from reference TRBV9 and TRBJ1-6, is as follows: DSGVTQTPKHLITATGQRVTLRCSPRSGDLSVYWYQQSLDQGLQFLIQYYNGEERAKGNILERFSAQQFPDLHSELNLSSLELGDSALYFCASSVDPRSDSPLHFGNGTRLTVT.

The J gene is TRBJ1-5, the V gene TRBV5-5; weak D call: TRBD1 (6 bases). Germline-derived CDR1 and CDR2 are SGHKS and YYEKEE (reference sequence). V lost 1 base to trimming and J lost 1 base, with 9 bases between them. This CDR3 is built from 15 residues. The CDR3 DNA reads TGTGCCAGCAGCTTGCAGGGGCAGAGCAATCAGCCCCAGCATTTT. Protein: CASSLQGQSNQPQHF.

The chain carries TRBV6-5 and TRBJ2-1, with 7 bases identical to TRBD2. CDR1 MNHEY and CDR2 SVGAGI come from the germline V gene. The length of the CDR3 is 15 residues. Trimming at V came to 0 bases and at J to 3 bases, leaving 2 bases not matched to a gene. The CDR3 DNA reads TGTGCCAGCAGTTACTCGGGGGGGGGCTACAATGAGCAGTTCTTC. Translating it yields CASSYSGGGYNEQFF.

The rearrangement links TRBV4-3 to TRBJ2-7; 9 nucleotides line up with TRBD1. The CDR3 is 15 amino acids. Trimming removed 2 bases from V and 3 bases from J; junction bases left unmatched: 5. Germline CDR1 and CDR2: LGHNA and YSLEER. The CDR3 DNA is TGCGCCAGCAGCCAACGGACAGGGGTTAACTACGAGCAGTACTTC. It encodes CASSQRTGVNYEQYF.

The J gene is TRBJ2-5, the V gene TRBV5-1, with 8 bases identical to TRBD1. The CDR3 is made up of 15 amino acids. Trimming cost V 3 bases and J 2 bases; bases outside gene matches: 6. Germline CDR1 reads SGHRS; CDR2 reads YFSETQ. The CDR3 sequence: CASSSGQGDQETQYF. In nucleotides, the CDR3 is TGCGCCAGCAGCTCTGGACAGGGCGATCAAGAGACCCAGTACTTC.

CDR3 amino acids: CASSVATRFNEQFF. CDR3 coding DNA: TGTGCCAGCAGCGTAGCTACTAGGTTCAATGAGCAGTTCTTC. This chain connects TRBV9 to TRBJ2-1; the D gene is possibly TRBD2 (5 bases). This CDR3 has 14 amino acids. CDR1 is SGDLS, CDR2 YYNGEE, per germline. Trimming cost V 0 bases and J 6 bases, with 10 bases left between them.

J is TRBJ2-7 and V is TRBV11-1; 9 bases align to TRBD2. V lost 5 bases, J lost 2 bases, and 7 bases stayed unmatched. This CDR3 is 15 amino acids long. Germline values: CDR1 SGHAT, CDR2 FQDESV (reference sequence). The DNA for the CDR3 is TGTGCCAGCAGCCCTCGGCTAGCGGGGCCCTACGAGCAGTACTTC. Its translation: CASSPRLAGPYEQYF.

In DNA form, the CDR3 reads TGTGCCAGCAGCCAAGCGACCGCCCCGGGAAGCTACACCTTC. Translating it yields CASSQATAPGSYTF. The V call is TRBV14, the J call TRBJ1-2; D is undetermined. The CDR3 length is 14 residues. V was pared by 1 base and J by 9 bases, with 15 bases between. Looked up from germline, CDR1 is SGHDN and CDR2 is FVKESK.

V and J are TRBV5-4 and TRBJ2-2; D gene ambiguous. There are 14 residues in the CDR3. Germline CDR1 is SGHNT and CDR2 is YYREEE (reference sequence). V lost 0 bases and J lost 0, with 3 bases in between. CDR3 DNA sequence: TGTGCCAGCAGCTTGGTCACGAACACCGGGGAGCTGTTTTTT. This gives the protein CASSLVTNTGELFF. The whole variable domain, remainder taken from reference TRBV5-4 and TRBJ2-2, is ETGVTQSPTHLIKTRGQQVTLRCSSQSGHNTVSWYQQALGQGPQFIFQYYREEENGRGNFPPRFSGLQFPNYSSELNVNALELDDSALYLCASSLVTNTGELFFGEGSRLTVL.

This chain connects TRBV4-2 to TRBJ2-5; TRBD1 aligns across 7 bases. V lost 2 bases to trimming and J lost 4 bases; unmatched junction nucleotides: 13. The CDR3 is 17 residues long. CDR1 and CDR2 from the germline V gene are LGHNA and YNFKEQ. The CDR3 region has the DNA TGTGCCAGCAGCCAATCCACAGGGGTGGGAGCGGTAGAGACCCAGTACTTC. It specifies CASSQSTGVGAVETQYF.

V usage is TRBV5-1 and J usage is TRBJ2-5, with D perhaps matching TRBD1 (6 bases). The CDR3 loop spans 14 amino acids. V shed 4 bases and J shed 2 bases, with 12 bases lying between them. CDR1 is SGHRS, CDR2 YFSETQ, per germline. CDR3: CASSTVTGQETQYF. CDR3 sequence (DNA): TGCGCCAGCAGCACGGTCACAGGGCAAGAGACCCAGTACTTC.

This chain connects TRBV28 to TRBJ1-5; 8 bases are a match to TRBD1. Germline CDR1 and CDR2: MDHEN and SYDVKM. V shed 6 bases, J shed 7 bases, and the junction held 5 bases outside the gene matches. The CDR3 sequence is 13 residues long. The CDR3 protein is CASRSGGLQPQHF. For the CDR3, the DNA is TGTGCCAGCAGATCAGGGGGCCTACAGCCCCAGCATTTT. Based on the CDR3 plus reference TRBV28 and TRBJ1-5, the full variable domain is DVKVTQSSRYLVKRTGEKVFLECVQDMDHENMFWYRQDPGLGLRLIYFSYDVKMKEKGDIPEGYSVSREKKERFSLILESASTNQTSMYLCASRSGGLQPQHFGDGTRLSIL.

This chain joins TRBV2 and TRBJ1-1; 7 bases line up with TRBD1. Germline V gene lookup returns CDR1 SNHLY and CDR2 FYNNEI. The CDR3 is 12 residues long. The V and J ends lost 7 bases and 4 bases, in that order; junction bases with no gene match: 3. The CDR3 DNA reads as TGTGCCAGCAAAAAGGGGGCCACTGAAGCTTTCTTT. Protein sequence: CASKKGATEAFF.

The chain is built from TRBV5-5 and TRBJ2-1; TRBD1 matches 7 bases. V trimming: 4 bases; J trimming: 2 bases; junction bases outside the gene matches: 6. Germline lookup yields CDR1 SGHKS and CDR2 YYEKEE (reference sequence). CDR3 length equals 15 residues. The CDR3 DNA sequence: TGTGCCAGCAGCCGACAGGGTGCGACCTACAATGAGCAGTTCTTC. The encoded protein is CASSRQGATYNEQFF.

The chain recombines TRBV27 with TRBJ1-2; D gene ambiguous. Between the trimmed V and J ends, which lost 6 bases and 3 bases, there was a span of 8 bases. CDR1 is MNHEY, CDR2 SMNVEV, per germline (reference sequence). This CDR3 has 12 residues. The CDR3 sequence: CASSPDYYGYTF. In DNA, the CDR3 is TGTGCCAGCAGCCCCGACTACTATGGCTACACCTTC.

The chain uses TRBV7-9 and TRBJ2-6; D might be TRBD1 (5 bases). V dropped 5 bases and J dropped 4 bases, with 15 bases sitting between them. This CDR3 contains 16 residues. Germline V gene data show CDR1 as SEHNR and CDR2 as FQNEAQ (reference sequence). Here the CDR3 reads CASSPRASGGANVLTF. CDR3 sequence (DNA): TGTGCCAGCAGCCCTCGGGCCTCAGGGGGGGCCAACGTCCTGACTTTC.

V gene TRBV20-1 combines with J gene TRBJ1-5, with TRBD1 as a possible D gene (6 bases). Germline CDR1 DFQATT, CDR2 SNEGSKA (reference sequence). The CDR3 length is 12 residues. Trimming took 3 bases from V and 11 from J, leaving 14 bases between them. CDR3 loop: CSASSGGGTQHF. CDR3 bases: TGCAGTGCTAGTTCGGGGGGCGGGACCCAGCATTTT.

This chain links TRBV3-1 (or the pseudogene TRBV3-2) with TRBJ1-1, with D uncertain. The V end lost 0 bases, the J end lost 8 bases, and 10 bases lay between the germline ends. The germline CDR1 and CDR2 sequences are LGHDT and YNNKEL (reference sequence). The CDR3 is 13 residues long. The CDR3 DNA follows: TGTGCCAGCAGCCAAGACCTGACAACAGAAGCTTTCTTT. It translates to CASSQDLTTEAFF.

The CDR3 nucleotides are TGTGCCAGCAGCTCCCCCAGGGCAGGGTCCTCTGGGGCCAACGTCCTGACTTTC. The encoded protein is CASSSPRAGSSGANVLTF. The V call is TRBV5-5, the J call TRBJ2-6, with D tentatively TRBD1 (5 bases). There are 18 residues in the CDR3. Germline V CDR1 and CDR2: SGHKS, YYEKEE (reference sequence). Trimming stripped 3 bases from V and 0 bases from J, with 16 bases between.

The chain links TRBV12-3 or TRBV12-4 to TRBJ1-5; D remains unclear. The CDR3 is made up of 12 amino acids. V dropped 4 bases and J dropped 9 bases, with 10 bases sitting between them. CDR3 sequence: CASSSSGGPQHF. In nucleotides, the CDR3 is TGTGCCAGCAGTTCCTCGGGAGGGCCCCAGCATTTT.